The T cell receptor beta chain described here comes from a study of control samples from healthy donors and cancer patients. TCRdb's copy holds only in-frame clones and misses some; the assay was immunoSEQ multiplex PCR. This table holds 130,000 or so clones, about 89% found once. Germline V gives CDR1 MNHNS, CDR2 SASEGT. This CDR3 region has 13 residues. The ends lost 4 bases at V and 9 bases at J; junction bases unmatched: 5. V is TRBV6-1 and J is TRBJ2-1; 8 bases line up with TRBD2. This TCR came from a young man in good health. The specimen was blood. The chain's CDR3 is CASSAGGAGEQFF. The CDR3 nucleotides read TGTGCCAGCAGTGCCGGGGGGGCCGGTGAGCAGTTCTTC.